Each of the 20 T cell receptor beta chains below was sequenced from the same sample in a study of vaccination effects on CD4 cells after COVID-19. The method was immunoSEQ multiplex PCR; TCRdb's version includes in-frame clones alone and lacks a portion of them. The top ten hold approximately 3.7% of the sample, which has roughly 75,000 clones, approximately 70% seen once. The antigens for these receptors are not known. Sequencing was preceded by expansion of antigen-specific CD4+ T cells with viral peptide pools in the ViraFEST assay. Isolation of CD4+ T cells took place after less than 12 days of culture. The study found no prior SARS-CoV-2 infection in the vaccine recipients, who tested negative for nucleocapsid antibodies. The specimen comprised CD4+ T cells from PBMCs cultured with HCoV-OC43 spike peptides, sampled before COVID-19 vaccination. Subset of the sample: HCoV-OC43 spike overlapping peptide pool stimulation. The origin of the receptors is a human donor who received a COVID-19 vaccine.

This chain uses TRBV5-1 with TRBJ2-3; a weak D match, TRBD2 (5 bases). Germline V gene data show CDR1 as SGHRS and CDR2 as YFSETQ. V was cut by 5 bases and J by 6 bases, with 13 bases left in between. The CDR3 is 13 amino acids. CDR3: CASSDTLADTQYF. The CDR3 nucleotides are TGCGCCAGCAGTGACACATTAGCGGATACGCAGTATTTT.

The chain is built from TRBV7-8 and TRBJ1-6; 10 bases fit TRBD1. V dropped 1 base and J dropped 8; count of bases not matched to a gene: 2. The CDR3 has 15 residues. CDR1 and CDR2 from the germline V gene are SGHVS and FQNEAQ. CDR3 bases: TGTGCCAGCAGCTTAGGGGACAGGGGATATTCACCCCTCCACTTT. Encoded protein: CASSLGDRGYSPLHF.

This clone was recorded only once. The chain carries TRBV9 and TRBJ1-2; D is unclear. Germline V gene data show CDR1 as SGDLS and CDR2 as YYNGEE. V shed 0 bases and J shed 6 bases, with 9 bases lying between them. The CDR3 totals 13 residues. CDR3 coding DNA: TGTGCCAGCAGCGTAGGTGTAGACCATGGCTACACCTTC. This codes for CASSVGVDHGYTF.

The chain recombines TRBV4-3 with TRBJ1-5, with D perhaps TRBD1 (6 bases). Germline CDR1 LGHNA, CDR2 YSLEER. The CDR3 consists of 17 residues. The V gene lost 0 bases and the J gene lost 2 bases, with 14 bases spanning the gap. The CDR3 is CASSQDVAGAGNQPQHF. The CDR3 nucleotides read TGCGCCAGCAGCCAAGATGTAGCAGGGGCGGGCAATCAGCCCCAGCATTTT.

CDR3 loop: CASSPQTGARETQYF. The CDR3 DNA follows: TGTGCCAGCAGCCCACAGACGGGGGCGAGGGAGACCCAGTACTTC. J is TRBJ2-5 and V is TRBV7-2; D is tentatively TRBD1 or TRBD2 (6 bases each). The V end was cut by 5 bases, the J end by 5 bases, with 18 bases between. The CDR3 contains 15 residues. Germline CDR1 and CDR2: SGHTA and FQGNSA.

CDR3 amino acids: CASSQFHGSSTDTQYF. The CDR3 coding sequence is TGCGCCAGCAGCCAATTCCACGGATCTAGCACAGATACGCAGTATTTT. V gene TRBV4-3 combines with J gene TRBJ2-3, with D unclear. CDR3 size: 16 residues. Trimming stripped 2 bases from V and 0 bases from J, with 12 bases between. Looked up from germline, CDR1 is LGHNA and CDR2 is YSLEER.

V gene TRBV5-1 combines with J gene TRBJ1-2, with 8 bases aligning to TRBD1. Trimming removed 4 bases from V and 8 bases from J; junction bases left unmatched: 13. The CDR3 extends over 15 amino acids. The germline CDR1 and CDR2 sequences are SGHRS and YFSETQ. This CDR3 reads CASSPQMTGAGGYTF. In nucleotides, the CDR3 is TGCGCCAGCAGCCCTCAGATGACAGGGGCTGGGGGCTACACCTTC.

The chain recombines TRBV7-2 with TRBJ2-5, with 14 bases aligning to TRBD2. Germline loops: CDR1 SGHTA, CDR2 FQGNSA. After removal of 5 bases from V and 5 bases from J, the junction contained 1 base not matched to a gene. The CDR3 runs 14 residues. CDR3 region: CASSRTSGGETQYF. The CDR3 DNA reads TGTGCCAGCAGCCGGACTAGCGGGGGGGAGACCCAGTACTTC.

V usage is TRBV29-1 and J usage is TRBJ1-1; the D gene is possibly TRBD1 (5 bases). Between the trimmed V and J ends, which lost 3 bases and 1 base, there was a span of 9 bases. Germline V gene lookup returns CDR1 SQVTM and CDR2 ANQGSEA. The CDR3 runs to 13 residues. The CDR3 sequence: CSVEGGQNTEAFF. The DNA of the CDR3 is TGCAGCGTTGAGGGCGGACAGAACACTGAAGCTTTCTTT.

The rearrangement uses TRBV30 and TRBJ2-4; 8 nucleotides match TRBD1. The V segment lost 0 bases and the J segment 2 bases; nucleotides outside the gene matches: 12. The CDR3 spans 18 residues. CDR1 is GTSNPN, CDR2 SVGIG, per germline (reference sequence). The CDR3: CAWSVSRQGILPKNIQYF. The CDR3 DNA follows: TGTGCCTGGAGTGTATCGCGACAGGGGATTCTTCCCAAAAACATTCAGTACTTC. The full variable domain, rest sourced from reference TRBV30 and TRBJ2-4, is SQTIHQWPATLVQPVGSPLSLECTVEGTSNPNLYWYRQAAGRGLQLLFYSVGIGQISSEVPQNLSASRPQDRQFILSSKKLLLSDSGFYLCAWSVSRQGILPKNIQYFGAGTRLSVL.

V and J are TRBV7-9 and TRBJ2-3; D remains unclear. The germline V and J ends were trimmed by 3 bases and 2 bases, with 3 bases remaining between them. Germline CDR1 is SEHNR and CDR2 is FQNEAQ (reference sequence). This CDR3 has 12 residues. Here the CDR3 reads CASSLSTDTQYF. CDR3 coding DNA: TGTGCCAGCAGCTTGTCCACAGATACGCAGTATTTT. Combining the CDR3 with reference TRBV7-9 and TRBJ2-3 gives the whole variable domain DTGVSQNPRHKITKRGQNVTFRCDPISEHNRLYWYRQTLGQGPEFLTYFQNEAQLEKSRLLSDRFSAERPKGSFSTLEIQRTEQGDSAMYLCASSLSTDTQYFGPGTRLTVL.

This sequence joins TRBV19 and TRBJ1-2, with no clear D. The CDR3 spans 13 residues. Trimming removed 8 bases at V and 1 base at J, with 11 bases between. Germline CDR1 LNHDA, CDR2 SQIVND (reference sequence). The CDR3: CASGSKYNYGYTF. CDR3 sequence (DNA): TGTGCCAGTGGATCGAAATATAACTATGGCTACACCTTC. Full variable domain (missing parts from reference TRBV19 and TRBJ1-2): DGGITQSPKYLFRKEGQNVTLSCEQNLNHDAMYWYRQDPGQGLRLIYYSQIVNDFQKGDIAEGYSVSREKKESFPLTVTSAQKNPTAFYLCASGSKYNYGYTFGSGTRLTVV.

This clone was recorded a few times. V is TRBV29-1 and J is TRBJ2-1; D is possibly TRBD2 (6 bases). In germline, CDR1 is SQVTM, CDR2 ANQGSEA. The CDR3 is 13 residues long. V lost 8 bases and J lost 0, with 11 bases in between. The CDR3: CSSLSGSYNEQFF. CDR3 bases: TGCAGCTCCCTTAGCGGCTCCTACAATGAGCAGTTCTTC.

This clone was counted only a few times. V and J are TRBV3-1 (or the pseudogene TRBV3-2) and TRBJ2-2; D possibly corresponds to TRBD2 (6 bases). Germline V gene lookup returns CDR1 LGHDT and CDR2 YNNKEL (reference sequence). Trimming removed 4 bases at V and 1 base at J, with 13 bases between. The CDR3 length is 16 residues. The CDR3 here is CASSPRTNWNTGELFF. The DNA of the CDR3 is TGTGCCAGCAGCCCACGGACTAATTGGAACACCGGGGAGCTGTTTTTT.

The count of this clone is one. The CDR3 spells CASSEGLLNTGELFF. CDR3 nucleotides: TGTGCCAGCAGTGAAGGGCTCTTGAACACCGGGGAGCTGTTTTTT. This rearrangement joins TRBV2 to TRBJ2-2; D not resolved. Looked up from germline, CDR1 is SNHLY and CDR2 is FYNNEI. The V gene lost 1 base and the J gene lost 1 base, with 7 bases spanning the gap. The CDR3 is 15 amino acids.

This clone was recorded a few times. The gene calls are TRBV7-9 and TRBJ2-5, with D possibly matching TRBD2 (5 bases). The CDR3 totals 12 residues. From germline, CDR1 is SEHNR and CDR2 FQNEAQ (reference sequence). The V end was cut by 6 bases, the J end by 9 bases, with 14 bases between. CDR3 in DNA: TGTGCCAGCAGTCAACAAACGGGGTCCCAGTACTTC. Residues: CASSQQTGSQYF.

The V gene is TRBV18, the J gene TRBJ1-4; D remains unclear. From germline, CDR1 is KGHSH and CDR2 LQKENI. The CDR3 length is 17 residues. V lost 3 bases and J 1 base, leaving 15 bases between the germline ends. DNA for the CDR3: TGTGCCAGCTCACCGCTATCATTGACCGGAACTAATGAAAAACTGTTTTTT. Its protein product is CASSPLSLTGTNEKLFF.

The chain uses TRBV3-1 (or the pseudogene TRBV3-2) and TRBJ2-5, with 9 bases fitting TRBD1. The CDR3 is 16 residues long. V shed 4 bases and J 1 base; nucleotides not matched to a gene: 7. The germline gives CDR1 LGHDT, CDR2 YNNKEL (reference sequence). The CDR3 protein is CASSLSPTGGQETQYF. The CDR3 DNA sequence: TGTGCCAGCAGCCTAAGCCCGACAGGGGGCCAAGAGACCCAGTACTTC.

This chain links TRBV3-1 (or the pseudogene TRBV3-2) with TRBJ1-2, with 7 bases lining up with TRBD1. Germline values: CDR1 LGHDT, CDR2 YNNKEL (reference sequence). With V trimmed by 1 base and J by 5 bases, 7 bases remained unmatched. The CDR3 is 15 amino acids. Written as DNA, the CDR3 is TGTGCCAGCAGCCAAGGGGTGGGGACAGAGTATGGCTACACCTTC. The encoded protein is CASSQGVGTEYGYTF.

The genes are TRBV6-2 or TRBV6-3 and TRBJ2-7; D not certain. The CDR3 is 14 residues long. The V gene lost 2 bases and the J gene lost 6 bases, with 14 bases spanning the gap. CDR1 is MNHEY, CDR2 SVGEGT, per germline. The DNA of the CDR3 is TGTGCCAGCAGTTACGATGTGTTCCTCAGCGAGCAGTACGTC. Translated: CASSYDVFLSEQYV.